Listed below are T cell receptor beta chains from one sample, sequenced in a study of shared clonotypes between healthy human individuals. TCRdb's copy holds only in-frame clones and misses some; the assay was immunoSEQ multiplex PCR. The sample lists more than 400,000 clones, 90% to 96% occurring once. Sequencing input: naive CD4+ T cells sorted from blood. The receptors shown here come from a woman in her thirties in good health. Each CDR3 is given with its conserved first and last residue. The order of the fields is V gene, CDR3 length, CDR3 protein.

>TRBV28|14
CASRAYRSNTEAFF
>TRBV5-6|14
CASSKTGAVETQYF
>TRBV28|16
CASSLSSGPGYQPQHF
>TRBV6-4|13
CAPPAGAHNEQFF
>TRBV5-6|17
CASTLFQQGARAYGYTF
>TRBV19|13
CASSMAGWDEQYF
>TRBV5-1|13
CASSHDSPYEQYF
>TRBV7-6|15
CASSLYRRYTDTQYF
>TRBV12-5|14
CASGPDRGNTEAFF
>TRBV27|15
CASSSDRVLGEKLFF
>TRBV27|16
CASSFLYRGRSEKLFF
>TRBV7-2|13
CASSRRPGDTQYF
>TRBV6-4|16
CASSSGPGQTIYEQYF
>TRBV29-1|13
CSVARDPNQPQHF
>TRBV19|15
CASSTPKTVNTEAFF
>TRBV5-1|12
CASRPEGHGQYF
>TRBV28|15
CASSSAAGSSYEQYF
>TRBV18|17
CASSLTGSLSGANVLTF
>TRBV28|15
CASSLGDRRGYEQYF
>TRBV5-1|18
CASSLATSGRVTYNEQFF
>TRBV23-1|16
CASSQDRGRANEKLFF
>TRBV7-9|14
CASSSRDRGETQYF
>TRBV28|13
CASSSGLYNEQFF
>TRBV5-4|16
CASSHLRDHFTDTQYF
>TRBV12-5|17
CASGLSGGDSGANVLTF
>TRBV30|11
CAWSKGYEQYF
>TRBV5-4|14
CASSPAGGSYEQYF
>TRBV6-4|13
CASSVDFGETQYF
>TRBV28|15
CASRPGGGRLYEQYF
>TRBV2|15
CASSVQGASGNTIYF
>TRBV5-1|16
CASSLDGGRKGSPLHF
>TRBV28|12
CASSRRVAEAFF
>TRBV28|15
CASSSTGTGYQPQHF
>TRBV28|16
CASSLYQGGRGQPQHF
>TRBV27|17
CASSPLGDFLTTYEQYF
>TRBV29-1|13
CSVERGNQETQYF
>TRBV30|15
CAWRDREYSNQPQHF
>TRBV29-1|12
CSVGEPGDTQYF
>TRBV11-3|13
CASSFYRGSEQYF
>TRBV7-2|13
CASSLQSNYGYTF
>TRBV15|15
CATSRDRQGDTEAFF
>TRBV7-8|16
CASSLGAGTSGRKKYF
>TRBV2|13
CASSEQGNYGYTF
>TRBV5-4|17
CASSLALLAGDSYEQYF
>TRBV11-2|14
CASRELAGGPLLFF
>TRBV27|14
CASSSAWVNEKLFF
>TRBV28|16
CASSLSSGQGPYEQYF
>TRBV11-2|14
CASSWTSGDSEQYF
>TRBV28|16
CASTDPPGPRYNEQFF
>TRBV10-2|13
CASREGVRETQYF
>TRBV11-2|14
CASSLVGPAHEQYF